One sample yielded the 24 T cell receptor beta chains listed below, sequenced in a study of cytomegalovirus exposure and HLA in healthy donors. The PCR was carried out with 60 Vbeta primers and 13 Jbeta primers. The data were produced by immunoSEQ multiplex PCR, yet TCRdb's version contains in-frame clones alone and is incomplete. This table holds around 170,000 clones, roughly 79% found once. The sequenced sample consisted of PBMCs. Receptors originate from a man between 35 and 55 years old in good health and CMV-seronegative.

V and J are TRBV9 and TRBJ2-2; 9 bases are a match to TRBD2. CDR3 size: 16 residues. The V gene's germline CDR1 is SGDLS and CDR2 YYNGEE. Germline trimming cut 0 bases from V and 6 bases from J; bases unmatched to any gene: 6. CDR3 DNA: TGTGCCAGCAGCGTAGTAGCGGGAGAGGGGGCCGGGGAGCTGTTTTTT. Protein sequence: CASSVVAGEGAGELFF.

The J gene is TRBJ2-7, the V gene TRBV27, with TRBD1 identical over 10 bases. J gave up 4 bases and V 2 bases, and 2 bases lay outside the gene matches. Looked up from germline, CDR1 is MNHEY and CDR2 is SMNVEV (reference sequence). The CDR3 is 14 amino acids. This chain's CDR3 is CASSLKDRGYEQYF. DNA for the CDR3: TGTGCCAGCAGTTTAAAGGACAGGGGGTACGAGCAGTACTTC.

The chain links TRBV7-3 to TRBJ1-1, with unresolved D. V was trimmed by 5 bases and J by 6 bases, leaving 13 bases between them. Germline CDR1 and CDR2: SGHTA and FQGTGA. There are 13 residues in the CDR3. The CDR3 here is CASSPTRHAEAFF. CDR3 coding DNA: TGTGCCAGCAGCCCAACTAGACACGCTGAAGCTTTCTTT.

This chain joins TRBV5-1 and TRBJ2-1; 8 bases are shared with TRBD2. The CDR3 covers 18 residues. The ends lost 4 bases at V and 0 bases at J; junction bases unmatched: 12. Germline CDR1 reads SGHRS; CDR2 reads YFSETQ. CDR3 sequence: CASSPKLNSGNSYNEQFF. In nucleotides, the CDR3 is TGCGCCAGCAGCCCTAAGTTAAATAGCGGGAACTCCTACAATGAGCAGTTCTTC.

The chain has TRBV7-9 and TRBJ2-7; D remains unclear. Trimming stripped 1 base from V and 3 bases from J, with 7 bases between. The germline gives CDR1 SEHNR, CDR2 FQNEAQ (reference sequence). This CDR3 contains 13 residues. CDR3 in DNA: TGTGCCAGCAGCTTAGGCAGTCACTACGAGCAGTACGTC. Its translation is CASSLGSHYEQYV.

The CDR3 here is CASSYGGLADLGEQFF. CDR3 DNA sequence: TGTGCCAGCAGTTACGGAGGACTAGCGGACTTGGGCGAGCAGTTCTTC. The chain has TRBV6-5 and TRBJ2-1; 10 bases are a match to TRBD2. V dropped 2 bases and J dropped 10; count of bases not matched to a gene: 11. The CDR3 totals 16 residues. The germline V gene encodes CDR1 MNHEY and CDR2 SVGAGI.

The chain couples TRBV5-4 to TRBJ2-3, with a possible D match to TRBD2 (5 bases). Germline CDR1 is SGHNT and CDR2 is YYREEE (reference sequence). Trimming left V 2 bases short and J 3 bases short, with 19 bases between. The CDR3 contains 17 residues. Written as DNA, the CDR3 is TGTGCCAGCAGCTTAGTTGGACGGGGTGTAATGACAGATACGCAGTATTTT. Protein: CASSLVGRGVMTDTQYF.

This sequence joins TRBV2 and TRBJ2-2; a weak D match, TRBD2 (6 bases). The CDR3 is 15 amino acids. CDR1 is SNHLY and CDR2 is FYNNEI in the germline V gene. V was shortened by 7 bases and J by 6 bases, with 18 bases between the two germline ends. DNA of the CDR3: TGTGCCAGCATGGGGGATGGCGGGGTGTCCGGGGAGCTGTTTTTT. The encoded protein is CASMGDGGVSGELFF.

The V gene is TRBV13, the J gene TRBJ2-7; 8 nucleotides align to TRBD2. V was clipped by 5 bases and J by 5 bases; unmatched bases: 11. The germline CDR1 and CDR2 sequences are PRHDT and FYEKMQ (reference sequence). This CDR3 comprises 15 residues. CDR3 amino acids: CASSEHIAGSDEQYV. The CDR3 coding sequence is TGTGCCAGCAGCGAACACATAGCGGGATCTGACGAGCAGTACGTC.

As DNA, the CDR3 is TGTGCCAGCAGCGCCCAGGTGGAAGAGACCCAGTACTTC. It yields the protein CASSAQVEETQYF. The chain recombines TRBV6-1 with TRBJ2-5; D uncertain. The CDR3 has 13 residues. Germline V lookup: CDR1 MNHNS, CDR2 SASEGT. The ends were cut back, 6 bases at V and 3 bases at J, with 11 bases in the middle.

This sequence joins TRBV5-1 and TRBJ2-1; 7 bases are a match to TRBD2. The germline gives CDR1 SGHRS, CDR2 YFSETQ. The CDR3 is made up of 14 amino acids. V lost 9 bases to trimming and J lost 5 bases; unmatched junction nucleotides: 11. CDR3 nucleotides: TGCGCCACCGGCGGGGGAGATATAAACAATGAGCAGTTCTTC. It codes for CATGGGDINNEQFF.

This clone was recorded a few times. V and J are TRBV27 and TRBJ1-1; 8 positions match TRBD1. The CDR3 is 16 amino acids. Germline loops: CDR1 MNHEY, CDR2 SMNVEV (reference sequence). V trimming: 4 bases; J trimming: 1 base; junction bases outside the gene matches: 8. The CDR3, as DNA: TGTGCCAGCAGTTACGGACAGGGTGGGCCGAACACTGAAGCTTTCTTT. Translated, it gives CASSYGQGGPNTEAFF.

The chain is built from TRBV5-1 and TRBJ2-2, with 8 bases fitting TRBD2. The germline gives CDR1 SGHRS, CDR2 YFSETQ. The CDR3 has 16 amino acids. V was pared by 4 bases and J by 1 base, with 6 bases of the junction left unmatched. CDR3 DNA: TGCGCCAGCAGCCGAATACTAGCGGAGAACACCGGGGAGCTGTTTTTT. It codes for CASSRILAENTGELFF.

This sequence joins TRBV14 and TRBJ2-3; possibly TRBD1 for D (5 bases). V was trimmed by 5 bases and J by 8 bases, leaving 11 bases between them. The germline CDR1 and CDR2 sequences are SGHDN and FVKESK. The CDR3 loop spans 12 amino acids. CDR3 amino acids: CASSYGASTQYF. The CDR3 DNA sequence: TGTGCCAGCAGCTATGGGGCCAGTACGCAGTATTTT.

The chain has TRBV11-2 and TRBJ2-7; no clear D. The CDR3 spans 13 residues. Germline CDR1 is SGHAT and CDR2 is FQNNGV. V lost 6 bases to trimming and J lost 0 bases, with 9 bases between them. For the CDR3, the DNA is TGTGCCAGCAGAGACTGGCGCTCCTACGAGCAGTACGTC. It translates to CASRDWRSYEQYV.

This chain uses TRBV9 with TRBJ2-1; a possible D gene is TRBD2 (6 bases). V was pared by 0 bases and J by 6 bases, with 13 bases between. CDR3 length: 15 residues. Germline CDR1 SGDLS, CDR2 YYNGEE. The CDR3 protein is CASSVDGLARNEQFF. The CDR3 DNA follows: TGTGCCAGCAGCGTAGACGGGCTAGCGCGCAATGAGCAGTTCTTC.

This chain links TRBV19 with TRBJ1-4; a weak D match, TRBD1 (6 bases). The CDR3 has 13 residues. Germline CDR1 is LNHDA and CDR2 is SQIVND (reference sequence). V dropped 6 bases and J dropped 3 bases, with 8 bases sitting between them. CDR3: CASSGGPNEKLFF. Written as DNA, the CDR3 is TGTGCCAGTAGCGGGGGGCCTAATGAAAAACTGTTTTTT. Looking up the rest from reference TRBV19 and TRBJ1-4 gives the full variable domain: DGGITQSPKYLFRKEGQNVTLSCEQNLNHDAMYWYRQDPGQGLRLIYYSQIVNDFQKGDIAEGYSVSREKKESFPLTVTSAQKNPTAFYLCASSGGPNEKLFFGSGTQLSVL.

This chain uses TRBV5-1 with TRBJ2-3; D might be TRBD2 (5 bases). Trimming took 4 bases from V and 4 from J, leaving 13 bases between them. CDR1 is SGHRS and CDR2 is YFSETQ in the germline V gene. The CDR3 sequence is 14 residues long. CDR3 in amino acids: CASSPGFGADTQYF. As DNA, the CDR3 is TGCGCCAGCAGCCCGGGGTTCGGGGCAGATACGCAGTATTTT.

Comments on this clone: The junction departs from the called germline gene at one end, perhaps through a read error. The V gene is TRBV6-1, the J gene TRBJ2-4; TRBD1 matches at 10 bases. The V gene's germline CDR1 is MNHNS and CDR2 SASEGT. The CDR3 contains 14 residues. The CDR3 region has the DNA TGTGCCAGCAGTGGTCGGACAGGGGGAAACAGTCAGTACTTC. Its translation is CASSGRTGGNSQYF.

The V call is TRBV7-9, the J call TRBJ2-5, with 7 bases that match TRBD1. The V gene end was trimmed by 5 bases and the J gene end by 4 bases; junction bases not matched to a gene: 13. Per germline, CDR1 SEHNR and CDR2 FQNEAQ (reference sequence). CDR3 length: 16 residues. The CDR3 DNA is TGTGCCAGCAGCCCAGACAGGGCGTATCGCTTAGAGACCCAGTACTTC. It yields the protein CASSPDRAYRLETQYF.

The V gene is TRBV7-9, the J gene TRBJ2-3; TRBD2 is a possible D gene (6 bases). Trimming left V 5 bases short and J 3 bases short, with 15 bases between. Germline CDR1 reads SEHNR; CDR2 reads FQNEAQ (reference sequence). The CDR3 sequence is 15 residues long. DNA for the CDR3: TGTGCCAGCAGCCCGTTCGCGGGGAGAACAGATACGCAGTATTTT. This codes for CASSPFAGRTDTQYF.

In nucleotides, the CDR3 is TGTGCCAGCTCACCTATTGAGGTCTCTAACTATGGCTACACCTTC. The encoded protein is CASSPIEVSNYGYTF. This rearrangement joins TRBV18 to TRBJ1-2; D not certain. Deletions cut 3 bases from V and 0 bases from J, with 11 bases between. The CDR3 extends over 15 amino acids. In germline, CDR1 is KGHSH, CDR2 LQKENI.

The gene calls are TRBV27 and TRBJ2-2, with a possible D match to TRBD2 (6 bases). CDR1 is MNHEY and CDR2 is SMNVEV in the germline V gene (reference sequence). The CDR3 spans 18 residues. V was cut by 4 bases and J by 0 bases, with 18 bases left in between. The CDR3 coding sequence is TGTGCCAGCAGTTGGAGCGGGCGAATTAAAGCGAACACCGGGGAGCTGTTTTTT. It encodes CASSWSGRIKANTGELFF.

CDR3 sequence (DNA): TGTGCCACCATGACAGGGGTAAACTCCGGGGAGCTGTTTTTT. As protein: CATMTGVNSGELFF. V usage is TRBV19 and J usage is TRBJ2-2; TRBD1 matches at 8 bases. The CDR3 sequence is 14 residues long. The V and J ends lost 10 bases and 6 bases, in that order; junction bases with no gene match: 10. Germline V lookup: CDR1 LNHDA, CDR2 SQIVND (reference sequence).